The rows below give T cell receptor beta chains drawn from one sample of a study of Ad26.COV2.S vaccination and SARS-CoV-2 variants. The protocol was immunoSEQ multiplex PCR, while the TCRdb copy is restricted to in-frame clones and leaves out a portion. The table lists about 280,000 clones, around 87% of them singletons. This specimen consisted of peripheral blood, obtained in a trial of Ad26.COV2.S vaccine versus placebo. The receptors originated from a person between 18 and 59 years old who received the Ad26.COV2.S COVID-19 vaccine or a placebo. The CDR3 runs from the conserved cysteine through the conserved F or W. D genes are given only for firm matches. Expanded clones are given a class, and other clones once, few, many or no size at all.

j_call: TRBJ2-7; d_call: TRBD1; v_call: TRBV2; clone_size: once; cdr3_nt: TGTGCCAGCAGTAAAGAGACAGGGGTCTACGAGCAGTACTTC; cdr3_aa: CASSKETGVYEQYF
j_call: TRBJ1-6; d_call: -; v_call: TRBV18; clone_size: -; cdr3_nt: TGTGCCAGCTCACCCTCCTCCCCGCCAGATTCACCCCTCCACTTT; cdr3_aa: CASSPSSPPDSPLHF
j_call: TRBJ1-6; d_call: TRBD1; v_call: TRBV18; clone_size: -; cdr3_nt: TGTGCCAGCTCACCAATTCAGTCGGCAGGGGGCTTGGGGAATTCACCCCTCCACTTT; cdr3_aa: CASSPIQSAGGLGNSPLHF
j_call: TRBJ1-2; d_call: -; v_call: TRBV5-5; clone_size: -; cdr3_nt: TGTGCCAGCAGCTTGGAGGGGACCTATGGCTACACCTTC; cdr3_aa: CASSLEGTYGYTF
j_call: TRBJ2-5; d_call: TRBD2; v_call: TRBV5-4; clone_size: -; cdr3_nt: TGTGCCAGCAGCTTGAGGGTAGCGGGAGGTCGCGAGACCCAGTACTTC; cdr3_aa: CASSLRVAGGRETQYF
j_call: TRBJ1-1; d_call: -; v_call: TRBV7-8; clone_size: -; cdr3_nt: TGTGCCAGCAGCTTCGCCCCGAACACTGAAGCTTTCTTT; cdr3_aa: CASSFAPNTEAFF
j_call: TRBJ1-1; d_call: -; v_call: TRBV5-1; clone_size: -; cdr3_nt: TGCGCCAGCAGCCGGGGGACGGCGAACACTGAAGCTTTCTTT; cdr3_aa: CASSRGTANTEAFF
j_call: TRBJ2-1; d_call: TRBD2; v_call: TRBV5-5; clone_size: -; cdr3_nt: TGTGCCAGCAGACCGAGCGGGAGCTCCTACAATGAGCAGTTCTTC; cdr3_aa: CASRPSGSSYNEQFF
j_call: TRBJ2-7; d_call: -; v_call: TRBV3-1/TRBV3-2; clone_size: -; cdr3_nt: TGTGCCAGCAGCCAAGATTATGGTTTCGGGGCCCCTGTGGAGCAGTACTTC; cdr3_aa: CASSQDYGFGAPVEQYF
j_call: TRBJ2-7; d_call: -; v_call: TRBV18; clone_size: -; cdr3_nt: TGTGCCAGCTCACCAACATCCTACGAGCAGTACTTC; cdr3_aa: CASSPTSYEQYF
j_call: TRBJ2-7; d_call: TRBD1; v_call: TRBV14; clone_size: -; cdr3_nt: TGTGCCAGCAGCCCCCGGACAGGGGCGGAAGAGCAGTACTTC; cdr3_aa: CASSPRTGAEEQYF
j_call: TRBJ1-2; d_call: -; v_call: TRBV2; clone_size: -; cdr3_nt: TGTGCCAGCAGTGGAGGACGTCTTTTGGGCGGCTACACCTTC; cdr3_aa: CASSGGRLLGGYTF
j_call: TRBJ1-3; d_call: -; v_call: TRBV9; clone_size: few; cdr3_nt: TGTGCCAGCAGCCGGGGGGACGGAAACACCATATATTTT; cdr3_aa: CASSRGDGNTIYF
j_call: TRBJ1-3; d_call: -; v_call: TRBV4-3; clone_size: once; cdr3_nt: TGCGCCAGCAGCCCGTCATCGGGAAACACCATATATTTT; cdr3_aa: CASSPSSGNTIYF
j_call: TRBJ2-7; d_call: TRBD1; v_call: TRBV7-6; clone_size: once; cdr3_nt: TGTGCCAGCAGCTCTCGGACAGGGTTTAAGGCCTACGAGCAGTACTTC; cdr3_aa: CASSSRTGFKAYEQYF
j_call: TRBJ1-2; d_call: -; v_call: TRBV27; clone_size: -; cdr3_nt: TGTGCCAGCAGTTGGGGACTGGGAGGTGGCTACACCTTC; cdr3_aa: CASSWGLGGGYTF
j_call: TRBJ2-7; d_call: -; v_call: TRBV18; clone_size: -; cdr3_nt: TGTGCCAGCTCACCAGGGGGTTCTTCGGAGCAGTACTTC; cdr3_aa: CASSPGGSSEQYF
j_call: TRBJ2-7; d_call: -; v_call: TRBV19; clone_size: -; cdr3_nt: TGTGCCAGTAGTCCCACAGGGAGCGAGCAGTACTTC; cdr3_aa: CASSPTGSEQYF
j_call: TRBJ2-5; d_call: -; v_call: TRBV7-9; clone_size: -; cdr3_nt: TGTGCCAGCAGCTTAGCTTTAAACTGGGACCAAGAGACCCAGTACTTC; cdr3_aa: CASSLALNWDQETQYF
j_call: TRBJ2-5; d_call: TRBD1; v_call: TRBV30; clone_size: once; cdr3_nt: TGTGCCTGGACACCCGGGACAGGGTTCCAAGAGACCCAGTACTTC; cdr3_aa: CAWTPGTGFQETQYF
j_call: TRBJ2-2; d_call: -; v_call: TRBV5-1; clone_size: -; cdr3_nt: TGCGCCAGCAGCTTGAGTAGTCGGGGATTCGGGGAGCTGTTTTTT; cdr3_aa: CASSLSSRGFGELFF
j_call: TRBJ1-4; d_call: TRBD1; v_call: TRBV19; clone_size: -; cdr3_nt: TGTGCCAGTAGTAGGGACAGGGACGAAAAACTGTTTTTT; cdr3_aa: CASSRDRDEKLFF
j_call: TRBJ2-3; d_call: -; v_call: TRBV5-1; clone_size: -; cdr3_nt: TGCGCCAGCAGCTTAATAGGGGATACGCAGTATTTT; cdr3_aa: CASSLIGDTQYF
j_call: TRBJ2-7; d_call: -; v_call: TRBV5-5; clone_size: -; cdr3_nt: TGTGCCAGCAGCTGGCCTACGAGCGAGCAGTACTTC; cdr3_aa: CASSWPTSEQYF
j_call: TRBJ1-1; d_call: TRBD1; v_call: TRBV7-9; clone_size: -; cdr3_nt: TGTGCCAGCAGGCAGACAGGGGGGTCCGATGAAGCTTTCTTT; cdr3_aa: CASRQTGGSDEAFF
j_call: TRBJ2-3; d_call: -; v_call: TRBV19; clone_size: -; cdr3_nt: TGTGCCAGTAGTATAGAACCCTTTATTAGCACAGATACGCAGTATTTT; cdr3_aa: CASSIEPFISTDTQYF
j_call: TRBJ2-1; d_call: TRBD1; v_call: TRBV27; clone_size: -; cdr3_nt: TGTGCCAGCAACGCACAGGGGACTGAGCAGTTCTTC; cdr3_aa: CASNAQGTEQFF
j_call: TRBJ1-3; d_call: -; v_call: TRBV30; clone_size: -; cdr3_nt: TGTGCCTGGAGTGTAATGAAGTACACCATATATTTT; cdr3_aa: CAWSVMKYTIYF
j_call: TRBJ1-1; d_call: -; v_call: TRBV7-9; clone_size: -; cdr3_nt: TGTGCCAGCAGCTTAGAGGCAGGGCAGAACACTGAAGCTTTCTTT; cdr3_aa: CASSLEAGQNTEAFF
j_call: TRBJ1-1; d_call: -; v_call: TRBV29-1; clone_size: -; cdr3_nt: TGCAGCGTTGTTCCTAGGAACACTGAAGCTTTCTTT; cdr3_aa: CSVVPRNTEAFF
j_call: TRBJ2-7; d_call: TRBD1; v_call: TRBV18; clone_size: -; cdr3_nt: TGTGCCAGCTCTCGCGAGGACAGGTCCTACGAGCAGTACTTC; cdr3_aa: CASSREDRSYEQYF
j_call: TRBJ1-4; d_call: -; v_call: TRBV11-2; clone_size: -; cdr3_nt: TGTGCCAGCAGCCCATCCCCGAGGGGTCCTAATGAAAAACTGTTTTTT; cdr3_aa: CASSPSPRGPNEKLFF
j_call: TRBJ1-4; d_call: -; v_call: TRBV7-6; clone_size: -; cdr3_nt: TGTGCCAGCAGCTTAGTCGGAGGGAATGAAAAACTGTTTTTT; cdr3_aa: CASSLVGGNEKLFF
j_call: TRBJ2-1; d_call: TRBD2; v_call: TRBV5-1; clone_size: once; cdr3_nt: TGCGCCAGCAGCTTGCCAAGACTAGCGGGGAACTCCTACAATGAGCAGTTCTTC; cdr3_aa: CASSLPRLAGNSYNEQFF
j_call: TRBJ1-3; d_call: -; v_call: TRBV18; clone_size: -; cdr3_nt: TGTGCCAGCTCACGGAATTCCGGGACGTCGGCCGGCACCATATATTTT; cdr3_aa: CASSRNSGTSAGTIYF
j_call: TRBJ1-1; d_call: TRBD1; v_call: TRBV6-1; clone_size: -; cdr3_nt: TGTGCCAGCAGGGAAGGACAGGGATGGAACACTGAAGCTTTCTTT; cdr3_aa: CASREGQGWNTEAFF
j_call: TRBJ2-2; d_call: -; v_call: TRBV30; clone_size: -; cdr3_nt: TGTGCCTGCTTTTCGGTAGAGACCCCGAACACCGGGGAGCTGTTTTTT; cdr3_aa: CACFSVETPNTGELFF
j_call: TRBJ1-2; d_call: -; v_call: TRBV6-5; clone_size: -; cdr3_nt: TGTGCCAGCAGTTACTCGGGGCTGGCTTACTATGGCTACACCTTC; cdr3_aa: CASSYSGLAYYGYTF
j_call: TRBJ2-5; d_call: TRBD1; v_call: TRBV18; clone_size: -; cdr3_nt: TGTGCCAGCTCCCGGGGACAGTACCAAGAGACCCAGTACTTC; cdr3_aa: CASSRGQYQETQYF
j_call: TRBJ2-1; d_call: -; v_call: TRBV5-1; clone_size: -; cdr3_nt: TGCGCCAGCAGCTTGGCCGGGGGCAATGAGCAGTTCTTC; cdr3_aa: CASSLAGGNEQFF
j_call: TRBJ1-4; d_call: TRBD1; v_call: TRBV18; clone_size: -; cdr3_nt: TGTGCCAGCTCACCATTGAGGGGGCATGAAAAACTGTTTTTT; cdr3_aa: CASSPLRGHEKLFF
j_call: TRBJ2-7; d_call: TRBD2; v_call: TRBV6-6; clone_size: -; cdr3_nt: TGTGCCAGCAGCCCTAGCGGCTCCTACGAGCAGTACTTC; cdr3_aa: CASSPSGSYEQYF
j_call: TRBJ1-5; d_call: -; v_call: TRBV28; clone_size: -; cdr3_nt: TGTGCCAGCAGTTTTAGTACACAGGGATCGCCCCAGCATTTT; cdr3_aa: CASSFSTQGSPQHF
j_call: TRBJ1-1; d_call: -; v_call: TRBV28; clone_size: -; cdr3_nt: TGTGCCAGCAGTTTCTGGACGAGTGGGACGATGAACACTGAAGCTTTCTTT; cdr3_aa: CASSFWTSGTMNTEAFF
j_call: TRBJ1-1; d_call: -; v_call: TRBV29-1; clone_size: once; cdr3_nt: TGCAGCGTTGAGGATAAACAGGGACCTTTTCGCACTGAAGCTTTCTTT; cdr3_aa: CSVEDKQGPFRTEAFF
j_call: TRBJ2-3; d_call: -; v_call: TRBV19; clone_size: few; cdr3_nt: TGTGCCAGTGGCCGGGACTGGAGCACAGATACGCAGTATTTT; cdr3_aa: CASGRDWSTDTQYF
j_call: TRBJ2-2; d_call: TRBD1; v_call: TRBV19; clone_size: -; cdr3_nt: TGTGCCAGTACCAACCCCAGACAGGGGAACACCGGGGAGCTGTTTTTT; cdr3_aa: CASTNPRQGNTGELFF
j_call: TRBJ2-7; d_call: TRBD2; v_call: TRBV19; clone_size: -; cdr3_nt: TGTGCCAGTAGACCCTTAGCGGGGAGTTCCTACGAGCAGTACTTC; cdr3_aa: CASRPLAGSSYEQYF
j_call: TRBJ1-1; d_call: TRBD1; v_call: TRBV18; clone_size: -; cdr3_nt: TGTGCCAGCTCACTCATGGACAGGGGATACACTGAAGCTTTCTTT; cdr3_aa: CASSLMDRGYTEAFF
j_call: TRBJ1-2; d_call: -; v_call: TRBV6-1; clone_size: -; cdr3_nt: TGTGCCAGCAGTGAAGTGAAACCCAGGCCGAACTATGGCTACACCTTC; cdr3_aa: CASSEVKPRPNYGYTF
j_call: TRBJ1-1; d_call: -; v_call: TRBV29-1; clone_size: -; cdr3_nt: TGCAGCGTTTCTAATACTCAACGGGGTGAAGCTTTCTTT; cdr3_aa: CSVSNTQRGEAFF
j_call: TRBJ1-2; d_call: -; v_call: TRBV27; clone_size: -; cdr3_nt: TGTGCCAGCAGTCCAGGCTCCCAGGGACGGCGGGGCTACACCTTC; cdr3_aa: CASSPGSQGRRGYTF
j_call: TRBJ2-1; d_call: -; v_call: TRBV25-1; clone_size: -; cdr3_nt: TGTGCCAGCAGCTCGGGGACCAATGAGCAGTTCTTC; cdr3_aa: CASSSGTNEQFF
j_call: TRBJ2-7; d_call: TRBD1; v_call: TRBV6-5; clone_size: -; cdr3_nt: TGTGCCCCAACGGGACAGGGAAATTTCTACGAGCAGTACTTC; cdr3_aa: CAPTGQGNFYEQYF
j_call: TRBJ2-7; d_call: -; v_call: TRBV5-1; clone_size: few; cdr3_nt: TGCGCCAGCACCGGGGACTTACCGAGATCGGGGCAGTACTTC; cdr3_aa: CASTGDLPRSGQYF
j_call: TRBJ2-6; d_call: -; v_call: TRBV18; clone_size: -; cdr3_nt: TGTGCCAGCCCGGGACCCGCAAGCTCTGGGGCCAACGTCCTGACTTTC; cdr3_aa: CASPGPASSGANVLTF
j_call: TRBJ2-7; d_call: TRBD2; v_call: TRBV5-1; clone_size: few; cdr3_nt: TGCGCCAGCAGCTCCCAGGGAGGGGACTACGAGCAGTACTTC; cdr3_aa: CASSSQGGDYEQYF
j_call: TRBJ1-5; d_call: -; v_call: TRBV30; clone_size: -; cdr3_nt: TGTGCCTGGAGTGTTGGAGGGGACTTCGGACAGCCCCAGCATTTT; cdr3_aa: CAWSVGGDFGQPQHF
j_call: TRBJ1-5; d_call: -; v_call: TRBV29-1; clone_size: -; cdr3_nt: TGCAGCGTCGCCCCTCAGGACGATCAGCCCCAGCATTTT; cdr3_aa: CSVAPQDDQPQHF
j_call: TRBJ2-3; d_call: -; v_call: TRBV7-9; clone_size: -; cdr3_nt: TGTGCCAGCAGCTCTAATCTCGGCAGGAGCACAGATACGCAGTATTTT; cdr3_aa: CASSSNLGRSTDTQYF